The 23 T cell receptor beta chains below were found in one sample sequenced in a study of blood T cells in healthy people across ages. PCR was performed a second time for roughly 6 to 12 cycles using a sample-barcoded 5' primer and a J-beta primer mix. TCRdb used MiXCR to reprocess the 5' RACE reads, holding one entry per CDR3 protein. The sample lists about 780,000 distinct CDR3 sequences; around 50% were seen once. Material: blood. The receptor set was obtained from an elderly man in good health.

A remark on this clonotype: A much larger clone lies a single base off, so this may be a read error. This chain connects TRBV7-2 to TRBJ2-3, with 13 nucleotides matching TRBD2. CDR1 is SGHTA and CDR2 is FQGNSA in the germline V gene. The CDR3 is made up of 15 amino acids. The CDR3 coding sequence is TGTGCCGGCAGCACTAGCGGGAGGGAAACAGATACGCAGTATTTT. Amino acid sequence: CAGSTSGRETDTQYF.

This clonotype was seen at least ten times. The rearrangement joins TRBV29-1 to TRBJ2-3; TRBD2 aligns across 8 bases. V lost 1 base, J lost 5 bases, and 5 bases stayed unmatched. The germline V gene has CDR1 SQVTM and CDR2 ANQGSEA. The CDR3 contains 14 residues. The DNA of the CDR3 is TGCAGCGTTGAAGGCGGGGGGCGCGGAGATACGCAGTATTTT. It translates to CSVEGGGRGDTQYF.

Ten or more counts support this clonotype. V gene TRBV7-2 combines with J gene TRBJ2-3, with 7 bases fitting TRBD2. J was trimmed by 2 bases and V by 2 bases; bases with no gene match: 7. Germline V CDR1 and CDR2: SGHTA, FQGNSA. CDR3 size: 16 residues. Here the CDR3 DNA reads TGTGCCAGCAGCTTACGCCTAGCGGAGAACACAGATACGCAGTATTTT. Its protein is CASSLRLAENTDTQYF.

This sequence joins TRBV6-2 or TRBV6-3 and TRBJ2-1; 14 bases agree with TRBD2. The germline V gene encodes CDR1 MNHEY and CDR2 SVGEGT. The CDR3 loop spans 17 amino acids. The V segment lost 0 bases and the J segment 8 bases; nucleotides outside the gene matches: 6. Written as DNA, the CDR3 is TGTGCCAGCAGTTACTCCCGACAGGGACTAGCGGGGGATGAGCAGTTCTTC. It encodes CASSYSRQGLAGDEQFF.

This clonotype showed up just once. The V and J genes are TRBV24-1 and TRBJ1-1; D gene unclear. This CDR3 comprises 14 residues. V was trimmed by 0 bases and J by 8 bases, leaving 12 bases between them. Germline V gene sequence: CDR1 KGHDR, CDR2 SFDVKD. This chain's CDR3 is CATSDLCSPEEAFF. CDR3 in DNA: TGTGCCACCAGTGATTTGTGTTCACCCGAGGAAGCTTTCTTT.

This clonotype was seen many times. The chain is built from TRBV20-1 and TRBJ2-3, with TRBD1 as a possible D gene (6 bases). This CDR3 has 13 amino acids. Germline values: CDR1 DFQATT, CDR2 SNEGSKA (reference sequence). Trimming pared 1 base from V and 1 base from J, leaving 6 bases between. DNA for the CDR3: TGCAGTGCTAGAGGGACAGGCACAGATACGCAGTATTTT. Translated, it gives CSARGTGTDTQYF.

The rearrangement links TRBV25-1 to TRBJ2-2, with a weak D call TRBD2 (8 bases). The V gene's germline CDR1 is MGHDK and CDR2 SYGVNS. The V end lost 8 bases, the J end lost 4 bases, and 17 bases lay between the germline ends. CDR3 length equals 15 residues. The CDR3 coding sequence is TGTGCCAGCGCTACGGGAGGGGGCCTCACCGGGGAGCTGTTTTTT. Translating gives CASATGGGLTGELFF.

The J gene is TRBJ2-7, the V gene TRBV29-1, with 8 nucleotides matching TRBD2. Germline loops: CDR1 SQVTM, CDR2 ANQGSEA. There are 12 residues in the CDR3. V was pared by 4 bases and J by 5 bases, with 4 bases of the junction left unmatched. CDR3 in DNA: TGCAGCGTTGGACTAGCGTCCCACGAGCAGTACTTC. Amino acids: CSVGLASHEQYF.

The chain combines TRBV12-3 or TRBV12-4 with TRBJ2-7; 7 nucleotides line up with TRBD1. The CDR3 runs 13 residues. V shed 6 bases and J 2 bases; nucleotides not matched to a gene: 4. In DNA form, the CDR3 reads TGTGCCAGCAGCGACGGACAGGCCTACGAGCAGTACTTC. Its translation is CASSDGQAYEQYF.

This clonotype was observed once. The chain links TRBV7-2 to TRBJ2-7; TRBD2 matches at 13 bases. The CDR3 is 16 residues long. Germline-derived CDR1 and CDR2 are SGHTA and FQGNSA. Losses at the gene ends were 4 bases for V and 6 bases for J; bases not matched to a gene: 9. The chain's CDR3 is CASSSETSGRWGEQYF. The CDR3 DNA is TGTGCCAGCAGCTCCGAGACTAGCGGGAGGTGGGGCGAGCAGTACTTC.

CDR3 in amino acids: CASSVDREYEQYF. In DNA form, the CDR3 reads TGTGCCAGCAGTGTAGACAGGGAATACGAGCAGTACTTC. The chain links TRBV27 to TRBJ2-4, with 7 bases fitting TRBD1. The J call may be faulty, since TRBJ2-7 better matches the DNA end. The V gene's germline CDR1 is MNHEY and CDR2 SMNVEV (reference sequence). The CDR3 totals 13 residues.

The chain is built from TRBV7-9 and TRBJ2-1; D perhaps matches TRBD1 (5 bases). V gave up 5 bases and J gave up 8 bases, with 16 bases separating them. Germline assignment: CDR1 SEHNR and CDR2 FQNEAQ (reference sequence). The CDR3 length is 14 residues. The CDR3: CASSPRQYSYEQFF. CDR3 coding DNA: TGTGCCAGCAGCCCCCGACAGTATTCATATGAGCAGTTCTTC.

CDR3 coding DNA: TGTGCCACCAGTGATTGGGGGACTAGCGGAACCTACGAGCAGTACTTC. Amino acid sequence: CATSDWGTSGTYEQYF. The genes are TRBV24-1 and TRBJ2-7; TRBD2 matches 11 bases. The J segment lost 2 bases and the V segment lost 2 bases, leaving 4 bases of the junction unmatched. This CDR3 is 16 amino acids long. Germline V gene sequence: CDR1 KGHDR, CDR2 SFDVKD.

J is TRBJ2-3 and V is TRBV27, with a tentative D call TRBD2 (7 bases). The CDR3 extends over 16 amino acids. With 4 bases removed from V and 6 bases from J, the gap between germline ends came to 20 bases. Per the germline V gene, CDR1 is MNHEY and CDR2 is SMNVEV (reference sequence). Written as DNA, the CDR3 is TGTGCCAGCAGTTCACCCACAGGGAGCGGGACGGATACGCAGTATTTT. Its protein is CASSSPTGSGTDTQYF.

This clonotype was observed a few times. The rearrangement links TRBV2 to TRBJ2-5, with D possibly being TRBD2 (6 bases). Germline V gene lookup returns CDR1 SNHLY and CDR2 FYNNEI. This CDR3 spans 13 amino acids. Trimming took off 2 bases at V and 7 bases at J, with 11 bases between the two ends. CDR3 nucleotides: TGTGCCAGCAGTGAATTGCGGGAAGGGACCCAGTACTTC. Translation gives CASSELREGTQYF.

In the case of this clonotype: This could be a read error, since a much larger clone is one nucleotide away. The rearrangement joins TRBV12-3 or TRBV12-4 to TRBJ1-3; D call uncertain. The CDR3 is made up of 16 amino acids. V was cut by 6 bases and J by 1 base, with 16 bases left in between. CDR3 residues: CASSPIARDSGNTIYF. The CDR3 bases are TGTGCCAGCAGCCCTATTGCAAGAGATTCTGGAAACACCATATATTTT.

The chain recombines TRBV6-2 or TRBV6-3 with TRBJ2-4; D possibly uses TRBD1 or TRBD2 (5 bases each). The V gene lost 5 bases and the J gene lost 3 bases, with 14 bases spanning the gap. Germline V gene lookup returns CDR1 MNHEY and CDR2 SVGEGT. This CDR3 is built from 15 residues. For the CDR3, the DNA is TGTGCCAGCAGTGACACCGGGGCATACAAAAACATTCAGTACTTC. Its protein product is CASSDTGAYKNIQYF.

This chain uses TRBV6-2 or TRBV6-3 with TRBJ2-5; 9 bases align to TRBD1. This CDR3 is 17 amino acids long. V lost 0 bases to trimming and J lost 11 bases; unmatched junction nucleotides: 16. The V gene's germline CDR1 is MNHEY and CDR2 SVGEGT. CDR3 region: CASSYSQETGGDNEQYF. The CDR3 bases are TGTGCCAGCAGTTACTCCCAGGAGACAGGGGGAGACAATGAGCAGTACTTC.

This clonotype has a handful of counts. The V call is TRBV28, the J call TRBJ2-7; tentative D call: TRBD1 (8 bases). The CDR3 spans 14 residues. Trimming took off 10 bases at V and 2 bases at J, with 18 bases between the two ends. Germline-derived CDR1 and CDR2 are MDHEN and SYDVKM. CDR3 in amino acids: CATRRQGTTYEQYF. CDR3 nucleotides: TGTGCCACCCGTAGACAGGGGACTACCTACGAGCAGTACTTC.

The chain is built from TRBV4-1 and TRBJ2-3; 7 bases line up with TRBD2. The CDR3 is made up of 16 amino acids. Germline assignment: CDR1 MGHRA and CDR2 YSYEKL. The V and J ends lost 4 bases and 6 bases, in that order; junction bases with no gene match: 13. CDR3 amino acids: CASSRGSGEWGDTQYF. The CDR3 nucleotides are TGCGCCAGCAGCCGCGGAAGCGGGGAGTGGGGGGATACGCAGTATTTT.

This clonotype was detected once. This rearrangement joins TRBV18 to TRBJ2-4, with a weak D call TRBD1 (5 bases). The J call may be mistaken, given a closer DNA end match to TRBJ2-7. Germline CDR1 KGHSH, CDR2 LQKENI. The CDR3 totals 15 residues. CDR3 DNA: TGTGCCAGCTCACCCTCCCGAGCCCAGGGCTACGAGCAGTACTTC. Translating it yields CASSPSRAQGYEQYF.

The chain has TRBV29-1 and TRBJ1-4; 7 bases align to TRBD1. V was clipped by 4 bases and J by 7 bases; unmatched bases: 6. The V gene's germline CDR1 is SQVTM and CDR2 ANQGSEA. The CDR3 totals 13 residues. The CDR3 reads CSVVQGESEKLFF. The DNA of the CDR3 is TGCAGCGTTGTTCAGGGGGAAAGTGAAAAACTGTTTTTT.

The genes are TRBV20-1 and TRBJ2-4, with D possibly TRBD2 on 5 matching bases. The end of the DNA is better explained by TRBJ2-7, so the J call may be wrong. The CDR3 covers 14 residues. Germline V gene lookup returns CDR1 DFQATT and CDR2 SNEGSKA (reference sequence). CDR3 DNA sequence: TGCAGTGCTCCCCTAGTCAGCGGCAACTACGAGCAGTACTTC. Its protein product is CSAPLVSGNYEQYF.